The rows below give T cell receptor beta chains drawn from one sample of a study of PD-1 blockade in classical Hodgkin lymphoma. Measured with immunoSEQ multiplex PCR; TCRdb has only the in-frame clones, and not every one. Of roughly 15,000 clones listed, roughly 67% are singletons. The specimen was peripheral blood mononuclear cells (PBMCs), collected before the second cycle of nivolumab. These receptors were taken from a human donor with classical Hodgkin lymphoma. Each CDR3 is given with its conserved first and last residue. Fields, in order: clone size, V gene, J gene, D gene, CDR3 protein, CDR3 DNA. D genes are given only for firm matches. Size values are once, few and many counts, or a class for expanded clones, and some rows have none.

few,TRBV5-1,TRBJ2-7,-,CASSLRSASYEQYF,TGCGCCAGCAGCTTAAGGTCAGCCTCCTACGAGCAGTACTTC
-,TRBV15,TRBJ1-5,TRBD1,CATSRERGLWQPQHF,TGTGCCACCAGCAGAGAAAGGGGGCTTTGGCAGCCCCAGCATTTT
-,TRBV5-6,TRBJ2-4,TRBD1,CASSLDRDRLAKNIQYF,TGTGCCAGCAGCTTGGACCGGGACAGACTAGCCAAAAACATTCAGTACTTC
-,TRBV5-4,TRBJ2-7,-,CASSSPGQGAPSGTSYEQYF,TGTGCCAGCAGCTCCCCTGGGCAGGGGGCGCCTAGCGGGACGTCCTACGAGCAGTACTTC
-,TRBV7-9,TRBJ2-3,TRBD2,CASSKRSAGVGDTQYF,TGTGCCAGCAGCAAACGATCTGCGGGAGTGGGAGATACGCAGTATTTT
-,TRBV18,TRBJ2-1,-,CASSPRPSWSSYNEQFF,TGTGCCAGCTCACCACGGCCTAGCTGGAGCTCCTACAATGAGCAGTTCTTC
-,TRBV5-1,TRBJ1-3,-,CASSTGTGGNTIYF,TGCGCCAGCAGCACCGGTACGGGAGGAAACACCATATATTTT
-,TRBV7-2,TRBJ2-1,TRBD2,CASTEAGYAYNEQFF,TGTGCCAGCACCGAAGCGGGATACGCCTACAATGAGCAGTTCTTC
medium-sized,TRBV4-1,TRBJ2-7,-,CASSQDLQSFYEQYF,TGCGCCAGCAGCCAAGACCTACAGTCCTTCTACGAGCAGTACTTC
-,TRBV27,TRBJ2-2,-,CASSPLNTGELFF,TGTGCCAGCAGTCCCCTAAACACCGGGGAGCTGTTTTTT
-,TRBV2,TRBJ2-3,-,CASSGSGAQPTDTQYF,TGTGCCAGCAGTGGATCGGGGGCGCAACCCACAGATACGCAGTATTTT
-,TRBV6-4,TRBJ1-1,-,CASSDSIHGEAFF,TGTGCCAGCAGTGACTCGATCCACGGTGAAGCTTTCTTT
-,TRBV6-1,TRBJ1-3,-,CASSEGRNTIYF,TGTGCCAGCAGTGAGGGTAGGAACACCATATATTTT
few,TRBV10-3,TRBJ2-7,TRBD2,CAISEPTSGGSYEQYF,TGTGCCATCAGTGAGCCTACTAGCGGGGGCTCCTACGAGCAGTACTTC
-,TRBV27,TRBJ2-3,TRBD1,CASSPGGPGLAQYF,TGTGCCAGCAGCCCAGGGGGACCGGGTCTGGCGCAGTATTTT
-,TRBV2,TRBJ1-6,-,CASYRVFNSPLHF,TGTGCCAGCTACAGGGTTTTTAATTCACCCCTCCACTTT
-,TRBV19,TRBJ1-5,-,CASSISSNQPQHF,TGTGCCAGTAGTATTTCCAGCAATCAGCCCCAGCATTTT